Each of the 8 T cell receptor beta chains below was sequenced from the same sample in a study of cytomegalovirus exposure and HLA in healthy donors. This PCR relied on a set of 60 Vbeta primers and 13 Jbeta primers. Assay: immunoSEQ multiplex PCR; the TCRdb copy retains only in-frame clones and omits some. The data hold a few hundred thousand clones, with roughly 80% observed a single time. The material sequenced was PBMCs. These TCRs come from a man between 35 and 55 years old in good health and CMV-seronegative.

The chain has TRBV5-8 and TRBJ2-5; D gene uncertain. Germline V gives CDR1 SGHTS, CDR2 YDEGEE. The CDR3 has 13 residues. Trimming stripped 0 bases from V and 0 bases from J, with 3 bases between. CDR3 sequence reads: CASSLAYQETQYF. CDR3 nucleotides: TGTGCCAGCAGCTTGGCCTACCAAGAGACCCAGTACTTC.

This sequence joins TRBV9 and TRBJ1-2; D gene uncertain. V gave up 0 bases and J gave up 14 bases, with 14 bases separating them. This CDR3 is 12 amino acids long. Germline V gene sequence: CDR1 SGDLS, CDR2 YYNGEE. CDR3 in amino acids: CASSVDGGMYTF. CDR3 nucleotides: TGTGCCAGCAGCGTAGATGGTGGCATGTATACCTTC.

The rearrangement joins TRBV5-5 to TRBJ1-1, with a tentative D call TRBD1 (5 bases). Germline-derived CDR1 and CDR2 are SGHKS and YYEKEE (reference sequence). V was cut by 1 base and J by 5 bases, with 15 bases left in between. The CDR3 is 15 residues long. Here the CDR3 reads CASSLLVREGTEAFF. The CDR3 nucleotides read TGTGCCAGCAGCTTGCTGGTCAGGGAAGGAACTGAAGCTTTCTTT. The whole variable domain, filled in from reference TRBV5-5 and TRBJ1-1, reads DAGVTQSPTHLIKTRGQQVTLRCSPISGHKSVSWYQQVLGQGPQFIFQYYEKEERGRGNFPDRFSARQFPNYSSELNVNALLLGDSALYLCASSLLVREGTEAFFGQGTRLTVV.

This rearrangement joins TRBV10-3 to TRBJ2-4, with TRBD2 matching over 11 bases. V lost 6 bases, J lost 5 bases, and 3 bases stayed unmatched. Germline CDR1 is ENHRY and CDR2 is SYGVKD. This CDR3 is built from 14 residues. The CDR3 reads CAIRPTSGENIQYF. The DNA for the CDR3 is TGTGCCATCAGACCGACTAGCGGGGAAAACATTCAGTACTTC.

The V gene is TRBV6-5, the J gene TRBJ2-1; TRBD2 matches at 10 bases. The CDR3 is 15 amino acids. The J segment lost 0 bases and the V segment lost 7 bases, leaving 3 bases of the junction unmatched. CDR1 is MNHEY and CDR2 is SVGAGI in the germline V gene. The CDR3 nucleotides are TGTGCCAGCACCCTAGCGGGGGCCTCCTACAATGAGCAGTTCTTC. Its protein product is CASTLAGASYNEQFF.

This rearrangement joins TRBV5-1 to TRBJ1-2, with a possible D match to TRBD1 (6 bases). Germline loops: CDR1 SGHRS, CDR2 YFSETQ. V lost 5 bases and J lost 0, with 11 bases in between. The CDR3 is 14 amino acids. CDR3 in amino acids: CASRTTGSNYGYTF. CDR3 sequence (DNA): TGCGCCAGCAGGACTACAGGGTCTAACTATGGCTACACCTTC.

The chain uses TRBV6-5 and TRBJ2-2; D unclear. V was pared by 2 bases and J by 7 bases, with 11 bases between. Germline assignment: CDR1 MNHEY and CDR2 SVGAGI. The CDR3 spans 14 residues. The CDR3 region is CASSYGLFSGELFF. CDR3 sequence (DNA): TGTGCCAGCAGTTACGGCTTGTTCAGCGGGGAGCTGTTTTTT.

The chain's CDR3 is CASSLLAGGETQYF. CDR3 nucleotides: TGTGCCAGCAGTTTACTGGCAGGGGGAGAGACCCAGTACTTC. This chain links TRBV28 with TRBJ2-5; 7 positions agree with TRBD1. In germline, CDR1 is MDHEN, CDR2 SYDVKM. The V segment lost 2 bases and the J segment 4 bases; nucleotides outside the gene matches: 4. The CDR3 runs to 14 residues.